This T cell receptor beta chain emerged from a study of blood T cell repertoires in COVID-19. Per the germline V gene, CDR1 is SGDLS and CDR2 is YYNGEE. The CDR3 contains 15 residues. V lost 0 bases and J lost 3, with 12 bases in between. The data were produced by immunoSEQ multiplex PCR, yet TCRdb's version contains in-frame clones alone and is incomplete. The profile shows around 89,000 clones, 80% to 90% of them singletons. The clonotype was recovered from a man aged 50-60 years with acute or convalescent COVID-19. The sample comprised peripheral blood. The chain joins TRBV9 to TRBJ1-1, with D maybe TRBD1 (5 bases). This CDR3 reads CASSVGPGSDTEAFF. The DNA for the CDR3 is TGTGCCAGCAGCGTAGGCCCAGGGTCGGACACTGAAGCTTTCTTT.